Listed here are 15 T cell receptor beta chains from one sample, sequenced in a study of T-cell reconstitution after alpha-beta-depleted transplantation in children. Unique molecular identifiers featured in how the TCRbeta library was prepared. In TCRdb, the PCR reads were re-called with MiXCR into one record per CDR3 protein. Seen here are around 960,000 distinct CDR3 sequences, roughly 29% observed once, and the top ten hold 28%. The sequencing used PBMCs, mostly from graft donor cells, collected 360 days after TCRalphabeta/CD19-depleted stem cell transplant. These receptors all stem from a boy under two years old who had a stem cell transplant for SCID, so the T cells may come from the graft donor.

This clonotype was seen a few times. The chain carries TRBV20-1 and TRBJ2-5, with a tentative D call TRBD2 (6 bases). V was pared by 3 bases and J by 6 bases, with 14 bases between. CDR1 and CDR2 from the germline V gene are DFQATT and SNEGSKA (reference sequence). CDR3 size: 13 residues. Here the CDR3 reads CSASGRGLKTQYF. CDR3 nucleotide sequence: TGCAGTGCTAGCGGGCGGGGTTTGAAGACCCAGTACTTC.

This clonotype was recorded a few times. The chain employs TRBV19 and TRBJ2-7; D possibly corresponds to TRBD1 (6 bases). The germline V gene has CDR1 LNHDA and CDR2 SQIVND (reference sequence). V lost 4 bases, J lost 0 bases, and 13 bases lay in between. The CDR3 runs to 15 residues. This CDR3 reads CASSRGPDLSYEQYF. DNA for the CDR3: TGTGCCAGTAGTAGGGGGCCCGATCTCTCCTACGAGCAGTACTTC.

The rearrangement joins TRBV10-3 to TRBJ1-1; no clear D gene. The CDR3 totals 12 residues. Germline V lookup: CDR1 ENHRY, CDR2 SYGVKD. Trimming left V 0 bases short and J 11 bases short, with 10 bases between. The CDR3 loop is CAISESGGSAFF. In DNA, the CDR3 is TGTGCCATCAGTGAGTCGGGTGGGTCGGCTTTCTTT.

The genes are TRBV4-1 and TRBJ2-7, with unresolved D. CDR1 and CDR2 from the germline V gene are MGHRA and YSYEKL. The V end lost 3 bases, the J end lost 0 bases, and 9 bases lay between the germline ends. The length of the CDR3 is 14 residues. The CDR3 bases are TGCGCCAGCAGCCAGACACCACTCTCCTACGAGCAGTACTTC. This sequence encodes CASSQTPLSYEQYF.

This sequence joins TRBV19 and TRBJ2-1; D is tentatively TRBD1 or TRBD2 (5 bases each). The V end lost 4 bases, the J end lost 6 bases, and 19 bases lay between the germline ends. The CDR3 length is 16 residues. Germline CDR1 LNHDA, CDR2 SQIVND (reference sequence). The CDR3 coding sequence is TGTGCCAGTAGTAAAATGACCGGGACGAAGGTCAATGAGCAGTTCTTC. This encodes CASSKMTGTKVNEQFF.

The chain's CDR3 is CSARDEGGRGYEQYF. The CDR3 nucleotides are TGCAGTGCTAGGGATGAGGGGGGGAGAGGTTACGAGCAGTACTTC. The J gene is TRBJ2-7, the V gene TRBV20-1; D possibly corresponds to TRBD2 (7 bases). Germline CDR1 and CDR2: DFQATT and SNEGSKA (reference sequence). Trimming removed 3 bases at V and 4 bases at J, with 19 bases between. The CDR3 runs to 15 residues.

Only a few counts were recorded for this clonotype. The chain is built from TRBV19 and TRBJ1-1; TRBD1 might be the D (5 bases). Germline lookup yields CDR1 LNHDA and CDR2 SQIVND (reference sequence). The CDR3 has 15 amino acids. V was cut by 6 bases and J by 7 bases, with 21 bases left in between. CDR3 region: CASRVIDSGSIEAFF. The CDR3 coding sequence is TGTGCCAGTAGGGTTATCGACAGCGGTAGTATTGAAGCTTTCTTT.

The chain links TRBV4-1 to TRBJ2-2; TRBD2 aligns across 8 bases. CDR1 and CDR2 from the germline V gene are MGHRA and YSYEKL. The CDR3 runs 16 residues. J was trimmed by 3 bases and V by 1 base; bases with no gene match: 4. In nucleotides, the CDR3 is TGCGCCAGCAGCCAAGGGCGGGGGGCCGACACCGGGGAGCTGTTTTTT. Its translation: CASSQGRGADTGELFF.

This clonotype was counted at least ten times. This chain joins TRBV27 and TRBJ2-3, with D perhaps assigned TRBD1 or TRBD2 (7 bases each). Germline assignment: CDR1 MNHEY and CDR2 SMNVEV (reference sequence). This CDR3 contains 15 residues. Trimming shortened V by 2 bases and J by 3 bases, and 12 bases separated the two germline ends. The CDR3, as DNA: TGTGCCAGCAGTTTACAGGGGGGGTGGACAGATACGCAGTATTTT. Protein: CASSLQGGWTDTQYF.

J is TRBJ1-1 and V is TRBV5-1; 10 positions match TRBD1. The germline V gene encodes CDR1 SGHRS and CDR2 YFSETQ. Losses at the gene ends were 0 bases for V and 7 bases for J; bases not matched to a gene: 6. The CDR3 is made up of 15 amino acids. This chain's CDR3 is CASSLAKTGGGEAFF. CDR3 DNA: TGCGCCAGCAGCTTGGCCAAGACAGGGGGCGGTGAAGCTTTCTTT.

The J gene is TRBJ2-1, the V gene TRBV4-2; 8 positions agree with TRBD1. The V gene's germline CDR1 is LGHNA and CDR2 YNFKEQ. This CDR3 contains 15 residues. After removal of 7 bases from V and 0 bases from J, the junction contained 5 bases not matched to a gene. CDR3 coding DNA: TGTGCCAGCACCCCTGGACAGGGCTCCTACAATGAGCAGTTCTTC. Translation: CASTPGQGSYNEQFF.

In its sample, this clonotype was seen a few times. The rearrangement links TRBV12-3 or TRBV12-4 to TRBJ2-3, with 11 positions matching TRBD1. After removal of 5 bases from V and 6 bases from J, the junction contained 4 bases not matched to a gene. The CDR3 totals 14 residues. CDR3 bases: TGTGCCAGCAGTAGGACAGGGGGCGTGGATACGCAGTATTTT. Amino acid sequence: CASSRTGGVDTQYF.

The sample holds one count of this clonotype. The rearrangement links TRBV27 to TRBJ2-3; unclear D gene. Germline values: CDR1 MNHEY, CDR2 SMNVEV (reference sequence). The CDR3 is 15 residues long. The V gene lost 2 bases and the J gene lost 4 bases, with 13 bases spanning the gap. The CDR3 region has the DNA TGTGCCAGCAGTTTAGGCGCCTCTCTGCCAGATACGCAGTATTTT. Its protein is CASSLGASLPDTQYF.

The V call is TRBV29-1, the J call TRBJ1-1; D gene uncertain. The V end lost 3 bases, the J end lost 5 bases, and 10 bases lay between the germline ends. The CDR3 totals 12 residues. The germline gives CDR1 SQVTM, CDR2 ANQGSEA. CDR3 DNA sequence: TGCAGCGTTGACTCGACCGCGACTGAAGCTTTCTTT. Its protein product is CSVDSTATEAFF.

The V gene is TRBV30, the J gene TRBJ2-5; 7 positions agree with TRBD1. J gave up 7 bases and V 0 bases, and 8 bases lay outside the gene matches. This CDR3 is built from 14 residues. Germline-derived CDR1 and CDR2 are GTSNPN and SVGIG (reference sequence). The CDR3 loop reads CAWSVQGGAGTQYF. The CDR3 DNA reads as TGTGCCTGGAGTGTACAAGGGGGCGCCGGGACCCAGTACTTC.